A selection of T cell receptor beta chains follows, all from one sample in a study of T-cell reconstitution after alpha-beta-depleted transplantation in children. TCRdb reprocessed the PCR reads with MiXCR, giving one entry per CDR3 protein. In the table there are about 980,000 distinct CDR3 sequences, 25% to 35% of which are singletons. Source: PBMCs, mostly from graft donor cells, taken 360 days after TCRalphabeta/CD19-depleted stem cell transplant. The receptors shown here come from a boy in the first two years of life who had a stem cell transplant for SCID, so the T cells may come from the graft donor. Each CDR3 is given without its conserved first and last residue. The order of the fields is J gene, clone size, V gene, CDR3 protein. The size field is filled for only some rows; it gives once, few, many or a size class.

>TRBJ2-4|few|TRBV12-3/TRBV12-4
ASSLVSGLSKNIQY
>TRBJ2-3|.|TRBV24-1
ATEFSGDSTDTQY
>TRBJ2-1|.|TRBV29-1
SVGYQGFHNEQF
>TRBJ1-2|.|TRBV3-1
ASSQGARGLYGYT
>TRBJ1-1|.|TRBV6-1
ASSPGWGRTEAF
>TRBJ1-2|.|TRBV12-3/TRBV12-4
ASSATGGAGDYGYT
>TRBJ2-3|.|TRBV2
ASSSGGSLTDTQY
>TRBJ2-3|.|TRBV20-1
SALIPGEQY
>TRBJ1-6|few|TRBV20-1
SARDSWDIKPLH
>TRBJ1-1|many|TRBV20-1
SATKPTEAF
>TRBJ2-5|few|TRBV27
ASSLVPGGKPRETQY
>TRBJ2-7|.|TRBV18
ASSPKGLAGPQEQY
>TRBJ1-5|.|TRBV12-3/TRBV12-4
ASRAGTVYQPQH
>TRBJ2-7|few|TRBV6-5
ASSYPDRPAVWEQY
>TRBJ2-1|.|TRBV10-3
AISGGTRANEQF
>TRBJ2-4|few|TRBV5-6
ASSLGNPGGRSIQY
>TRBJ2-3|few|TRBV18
ASSPLRGYTDTQY
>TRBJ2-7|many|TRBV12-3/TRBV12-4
ASSIQGSYEQY
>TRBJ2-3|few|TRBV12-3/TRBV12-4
ASRPGQLESSTDTQY
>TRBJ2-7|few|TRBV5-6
ASSLRRQGFHEQY
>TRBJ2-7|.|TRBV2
ASTRTEQIYEQY
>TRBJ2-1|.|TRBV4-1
ASSQEPPDLGGGIPYNEQF
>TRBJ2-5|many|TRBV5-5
ASSLAWETQY
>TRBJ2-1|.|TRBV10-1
ASSDPGTSGRGEQF
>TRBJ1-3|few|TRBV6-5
ASSYGTLGNTIY
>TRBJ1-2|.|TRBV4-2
ASSQDWPGEGYGYT
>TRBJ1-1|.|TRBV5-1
ASSIGAPNPEAF
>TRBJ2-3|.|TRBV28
VSSLSLAGGPISTDTQY
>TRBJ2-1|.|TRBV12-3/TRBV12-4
ASSRDRKDRISYNEQF